This entry lists 8 T cell receptor beta chains sequenced from one sample in a study of blood T cell repertoires in COVID-19. Data came from immunoSEQ multiplex PCR; TCRdb stores just in-frame clones and leaves some out. Counted here are some 150,000 clones, about 80% occurring once; the ten biggest clones make up 44%. The sequenced sample was peripheral blood. The source of these receptors is a human donor in a cohort sampled during active COVID-19.

This chain joins TRBV28 and TRBJ1-4, with 9 bases matching TRBD1. Per the germline V gene, CDR1 is MDHEN and CDR2 is SYDVKM. Germline trimming cut 2 bases from V and 8 bases from J; bases unmatched to any gene: 9. This CDR3 has 16 amino acids. CDR3 bases: TGTGCCAGCAGTTTACACCGGGGACAGGGAAAGGAAAAACTGTTTTTT. Translating it yields CASSLHRGQGKEKLFF.

The rearrangement joins TRBV5-1 to TRBJ2-1, with a weak D call TRBD2 (6 bases). The CDR3 has 14 residues. Between the trimmed V and J ends, which lost 0 bases and 10 bases, there was a span of 14 bases. In germline, CDR1 is SGHRS, CDR2 YFSETQ. The CDR3 protein is CASSLVGEAGEQFF. The CDR3 coding sequence is TGCGCCAGCAGCTTGGTCGGGGAGGCAGGGGAGCAGTTCTTC. The variable domain in full, completed from reference TRBV5-1 and TRBJ2-1, reads KAGVTQTPRYLIKTRGQQVTLSCSPISGHRSVSWYQQTPGQGLQFLFEYFSETQRNKGNFPGRFSGRQFSNSRSEMNVSTLELGDSALYLCASSLVGEAGEQFFGPGTRLTVL.

V gene TRBV7-2 combines with J gene TRBJ2-3; no definite D call. CDR3 length: 15 amino acids. CDR1 is SGHTA, CDR2 FQGNSA, per germline. V shed 4 bases and J shed 3 bases, with 14 bases lying between them. The DNA of the CDR3 is TGTGCCAGCAGCTCAGAATCGATGTGGACAGATACGCAGTATTTT. Encoded protein: CASSSESMWTDTQYF. Supplemented by reference TRBV7-2 and TRBJ2-3, the full variable domain reads GAGVSQSPSNKVTEKGKDVELRCDPISGHTALYWYRQSLGQGLEFLIYFQGNSAPDKSGLPSDRFSAERTGGSVSTLTIQRTQQEDSAVYLCASSSESMWTDTQYFGPGTRLTVL.

This chain links TRBV24-1 with TRBJ1-5; 7 nucleotides match TRBD1. The J segment lost 4 bases and the V segment lost 7 bases, leaving 9 bases of the junction unmatched. The CDR3 runs 15 residues. From germline, CDR1 is KGHDR and CDR2 SFDVKD. CDR3 DNA: TGTGCCACCAGCAGTAAGTCGACAGGGAATCAGCCCCAGCATTTT. It translates to CATSSKSTGNQPQHF.

This chain links TRBV5-5 with TRBJ1-6; possibly TRBD1 for D (5 bases). CDR3 size: 15 residues. Germline V gives CDR1 SGHKS, CDR2 YYEKEE (reference sequence). V was pared by 1 base and J by 10 bases, with 15 bases between. For the CDR3, the DNA is TGTGCCAGCAGCTTGTTTTGGGGGGGAGAATCACCCCTCCACTTT. This translates into CASSLFWGGESPLHF.

CDR3 sequence (DNA): TGTGCCAGCCTTCCTGGGGCCAGCTACAATGAGCAGTTCTTC. Its translation is CASLPGASYNEQFF. The V call is TRBV19, the J call TRBJ2-1, with a weak D call TRBD1 (5 bases). CDR1 and CDR2 from the germline V gene are LNHDA and SQIVND (reference sequence). This CDR3 is 14 amino acids long. Trimming removed 9 bases at V and 3 bases at J, with 15 bases between.

As regards this clone: Other DNA sequences in the same sample also yield this CDR3. DNA of the CDR3: TGCGCCAGCAGCCCCTCCACAGATACGCAGTATTTT. Amino acid sequence: CASSPSTDTQYF. This rearrangement joins TRBV5-1 to TRBJ2-3; D is undetermined. V was clipped by 4 bases and J by 2 bases, with 5 bases between them. Germline V CDR1 and CDR2: SGHRS, YFSETQ. The CDR3 totals 12 residues.

The chain employs TRBV15 and TRBJ2-3; 8 nucleotides align to TRBD2. The germline V gene encodes CDR1 LNHNV and CDR2 YYDKDF (reference sequence). This CDR3 is 14 amino acids long. The J segment lost 9 bases and the V segment lost 1 base, leaving 6 bases of the junction unmatched. CDR3 loop: CATSRGTSLVTQYF. The CDR3 coding sequence is TGTGCCACCAGCAGAGGGACTAGCTTGGTCACGCAGTATTTT.